A single sample gave rise to the 30 T cell receptor beta chains below, sequenced in a study of T cell repertoires in cytomegalovirus infection. TCRdb re-derived calls from the reads in MiXCR, one entry per CDR3 protein. This sample has around 300,000 distinct CDR3 sequences; just under 25% occur once, and the top ten carry less than 15%. Which antigens these TCRs recognize remains unknown. The source was cultured PBMCs, collected from culture after CMV antigen stimulation. All receptors derive from a human donor in good health (CMV status not recorded). Some clones in this sample may be carry-over from other donors' samples.

This clonotype was picked up many times. This rearrangement joins TRBV7-2 to TRBJ1-2; D remains ambiguous. Germline V gene lookup returns CDR1 SGHTA and CDR2 FQGNSA. Trimming stripped 0 bases from V and 5 bases from J, with 10 bases between. The CDR3 length is 14 residues. The CDR3 reads CASSLAKAGYGYTF. CDR3 coding DNA: TGTGCCAGCAGCTTAGCGAAGGCGGGATATGGCTACACCTTC.

The chain couples TRBV12-3 or TRBV12-4 to TRBJ1-2; the D gene is possibly TRBD1 (5 bases). This CDR3 is built from 13 residues. V was cut by 6 bases and J by 8 bases, with 16 bases left in between. In DNA form, the CDR3 reads TGTGCCAGCAGCACCGGGACCGGGGACGGCTACACCTTC. It is translated as CASSTGTGDGYTF.

This clonotype was picked up many times. This chain links TRBV7-2 with TRBJ2-1, with TRBD2 identical over 9 bases. This CDR3 comprises 15 residues. V shed 4 bases and J 9 bases; nucleotides not matched to a gene: 10. Per the germline V gene, CDR1 is SGHTA and CDR2 is FQGNSA. The CDR3 reads CASSSHSGRTAEQFF. The CDR3, as DNA: TGTGCCAGCAGCTCCCATAGCGGGAGAACCGCTGAGCAGTTCTTC.

This clonotype was seen more than once but under ten times. CDR3: CASSFAGENIQYF. DNA of the CDR3: TGTGCCAGCAGCTTTGCGGGGGAAAACATTCAGTACTTC. V is TRBV7-2 and J is TRBJ2-4; 7 nucleotides align to TRBD2. The CDR3 runs to 13 residues. The V segment lost 3 bases and the J segment 5 bases; nucleotides outside the gene matches: 1. CDR1 and CDR2 (germline): SGHTA, FQGNSA.

The chain recombines TRBV29-1 with TRBJ2-2, with D perhaps TRBD2 (5 bases). The CDR3 is 16 residues long. The germline V and J ends were trimmed by 7 bases and 2 bases, with 20 bases remaining between them. Germline-derived CDR1 and CDR2 are SQVTM and ANQGSEA. The CDR3 DNA reads as TGCAGCGCCAGAGGGTGGACTGTCGGAAACACCGGGGAGCTGTTTTTT. It yields the protein CSARGWTVGNTGELFF.

This clonotype occurred a few times. The J gene is TRBJ2-7, the V gene TRBV6-2 or TRBV6-3, with D possibly TRBD2 on 6 matching bases. The CDR3 consists of 14 residues. The germline V gene encodes CDR1 MNHEY and CDR2 SVGEGT. Trimming stripped 5 bases from V and 3 bases from J, with 14 bases between. CDR3 nucleotides: TGTGCCAGCAGTCGACTTGCGACTAGCTACGAGCAGTACTTC. It translates to CASSRLATSYEQYF.

The V gene is TRBV6-1, the J gene TRBJ1-1; 7 positions match TRBD1. This CDR3 spans 13 amino acids. The V gene's germline CDR1 is MNHNS and CDR2 SASEGT. Trimming at V came to 5 bases and at J to 8 bases, leaving 8 bases not matched to a gene. The CDR3 bases are TGTGCCAGCAGTTGGTCTACGGGACAGGAAGCTTTCTTT. Translating gives CASSWSTGQEAFF.

The gene calls are TRBV7-3 and TRBJ2-7, with 7 bases fitting TRBD1. The CDR3 consists of 14 residues. In germline, CDR1 is SGHTA, CDR2 FQGTGA. Trimming removed 5 bases from V and 4 bases from J; junction bases left unmatched: 8. The CDR3 DNA sequence: TGTGCCAGCAGCCCCTCACAGGGGCCATACGAGCAGTACTTC. Translating gives CASSPSQGPYEQYF.

This clonotype was counted only a few times. The chain links TRBV12-3 or TRBV12-4 to TRBJ2-1; unclear D gene. The CDR3 loop spans 13 amino acids. The V end lost 4 bases, the J end lost 10 bases, and 14 bases lay between the germline ends. CDR3 DNA sequence: TGTGCCAGCAGTTCTGCGGACGTGGGCGAGCAGTTCTTC. Protein product: CASSSADVGEQFF.

The chain couples TRBV27 to TRBJ2-3; 9 nucleotides line up with TRBD2. Germline V gene lookup returns CDR1 MNHEY and CDR2 SMNVEV (reference sequence). J gave up 6 bases and V 1 base, and 11 bases lay outside the gene matches. This CDR3 has 17 amino acids. CDR3 DNA: TGTGCCAGCAGTTTATGGGCGGCGGGAGGGCAGGAGGATACGCAGTATTTT. Residues: CASSLWAAGGQEDTQYF.

CDR3 in amino acids: CASSFDGGSYNEQFF. The CDR3 bases are TGTGCCAGCAGTTTCGATGGCGGGAGTTACAATGAGCAGTTCTTC. The chain carries TRBV12-3 or TRBV12-4 and TRBJ2-1, with 7 bases fitting TRBD2. This CDR3 has 15 residues. The junction had 6 bases not matched to a gene; V was cut back by 3 bases and J by 4 bases.

This clonotype occurred a few times. This rearrangement joins TRBV11-3 to TRBJ2-1; 7 bases align to TRBD1. Trimming removed 1 base from V and 6 bases from J; junction bases left unmatched: 12. The CDR3 runs to 17 residues. Germline CDR1 is SGHNT and CDR2 is YENEEA. CDR3 nucleotides: TGTGCCAGCAGCTTAGTTTCAGGGGGTTTATTGGGCAATGAGCAGTTCTTC. Protein sequence: CASSLVSGGLLGNEQFF.

V usage is TRBV7-8 and J usage is TRBJ2-1; TRBD2 matches 8 bases. The CDR3 has 15 amino acids. Germline CDR1 SGHVS, CDR2 FQNEAQ. Trimming removed 2 bases from V and 12 bases from J; junction bases left unmatched: 12. CDR3 bases: TGTGCCAGCAGCTTATATTACGGGAGGGAATATGGGCAGTTCTTC. As protein: CASSLYYGREYGQFF.

The V call is TRBV12-3 or TRBV12-4, the J call TRBJ2-3; D uncertain. The CDR3 consists of 13 residues. The ends were cut back, 3 bases at V and 2 bases at J, with 6 bases in the middle. The CDR3: CASSFETTDTQYF. The CDR3 DNA sequence: TGTGCCAGCAGTTTCGAAACCACAGATACGCAGTATTTT.

This clonotype has more than one count but fewer than ten. This chain joins TRBV7-2 and TRBJ2-7; TRBD2 matches 8 bases. With 3 bases clipped from V and 2 bases from J, the junction kept 3 bases outside the gene matches. The CDR3 contains 14 residues. Germline V gene lookup returns CDR1 SGHTA and CDR2 FQGNSA. CDR3 DNA: TGTGCCAGCAGCTTGAGCGGGGGAGCCTACGAGCAGTACGTC. Encoded protein: CASSLSGGAYEQYV.

V is TRBV28 and J is TRBJ2-1; no clear D. Deletions cut 3 bases from V and 2 bases from J, with 17 bases between. The CDR3 contains 17 residues. Germline CDR1 is MDHEN and CDR2 is SYDVKM. DNA of the CDR3: TGTGCCAGCAGTTTCTCCCCACAAGTCCTTACCTACAATGAGCAGTTCTTC. Protein: CASSFSPQVLTYNEQFF.

This clonotype turned up a few times. The V gene is TRBV5-5, the J gene TRBJ1-2; possibly TRBD1 for D (5 bases). This CDR3 has 16 residues. Germline lookup yields CDR1 SGHKS and CDR2 YYEKEE (reference sequence). V lost 0 bases and J 2 bases, leaving 14 bases between the germline ends. CDR3 DNA sequence: TGTGCCAGCAGCTTGGTATACGACAGCCCGAACTATGGCTACACCTTC. Translating gives CASSLVYDSPNYGYTF.

This clonotype was seen many times. The rearrangement joins TRBV4-1 to TRBJ1-3; D gene unclear. Trimming removed 1 base from V and 0 bases from J, with 10 bases in between. This CDR3 spans 16 amino acids. The germline V gene encodes CDR1 MGHRA and CDR2 YSYEKL. This CDR3 reads CASSQVDGYSGNTIYF. For the CDR3, the DNA is TGCGCCAGCAGCCAAGTTGACGGCTACTCTGGAAACACCATATATTTT.

This clonotype was detected only a few times. The chain carries TRBV24-1 and TRBJ2-1; 7 bases agree with TRBD1. The CDR3 totals 15 residues. The V and J ends lost 2 bases and 7 bases, in that order; junction bases with no gene match: 7. CDR1 and CDR2 from the germline V gene are KGHDR and SFDVKD. The CDR3 sequence: CATSDSTGSKNEQFF. The CDR3, as DNA: TGTGCCACCAGTGATTCGACAGGGTCGAAGAATGAGCAGTTCTTC.

Many counts were recorded for this clonotype. The chain is built from TRBV11-2 and TRBJ2-5; 12 nucleotides agree with TRBD2. The germline gives CDR1 SGHAT, CDR2 FQNNGV. This CDR3 region has 15 residues. V trimming: 4 bases; J trimming: 4 bases; junction bases outside the gene matches: 4. The CDR3 sequence: CASSSGLAGIETQYF. The DNA for the CDR3 is TGTGCCAGCAGCTCTGGACTAGCGGGAATAGAGACCCAGTACTTC.

A few counts support this clonotype. This chain uses TRBV25-1 with TRBJ1-1; D is undetermined. This CDR3 contains 14 residues. Trimming shortened V by 4 bases and J by 5 bases, and 14 bases separated the two germline ends. CDR1 and CDR2 from the germline V gene are MGHDK and SYGVNS. As DNA, the CDR3 is TGTGCCAGCAGTGCGAGCCTTTTCGGGACTGAAGCTTTCTTT. This encodes CASSASLFGTEAFF.

This clonotype came up a few times. The CDR3 protein is CASSLDPSTEQYV. Written as DNA, the CDR3 is TGTGCCAGCAGCTTAGATCCTAGCACTGAGCAGTACGTC. V gene TRBV7-2 combines with J gene TRBJ2-7; tentative D call: TRBD2 (5 bases). The germline V and J ends were trimmed by 1 base and 7 bases, with 11 bases remaining between them. The CDR3 covers 13 residues. Looked up from germline, CDR1 is SGHTA and CDR2 is FQGNSA.

The V gene is TRBV15, the J gene TRBJ1-1, with 7 bases that match TRBD1. After removal of 1 base from V and 4 bases from J, the junction contained 6 bases not matched to a gene. The CDR3 extends over 15 amino acids. CDR1 and CDR2 from the germline V gene are LNHNV and YYDKDF (reference sequence). The CDR3: CATSRGGGGFTEAFF. The CDR3 DNA sequence: TGTGCCACCAGCAGAGGGGGAGGGGGCTTCACTGAAGCTTTCTTT. Complete variable domain (other parts from reference TRBV15 and TRBJ1-1): DAMVIQNPRYQVTQFGKPVTLSCSQTLNHNVMYWYQQKSSQAPKLLFHYYDKDFNNEADTPDNFQSRRPNTSFCFLDIRSPGLGDTAMYLCATSRGGGGFTEAFFGQGTRLTVV.

This clonotype came up a few times. The V call is TRBV6-6, the J call TRBJ2-3; 11 bases align to TRBD2. The V and J ends lost 0 bases and 7 bases, in that order; junction bases with no gene match: 9. CDR3 length: 17 amino acids. Germline V lookup: CDR1 MNHNY, CDR2 SVGAGI (reference sequence). CDR3 DNA sequence: TGTGCCAGCAGTTACTCCCCGGGACTAGCGGAGACTTATACGCAGTATTTT. It specifies CASSYSPGLAETYTQYF.

This chain links TRBV19 with TRBJ1-5; 8 positions agree with TRBD1. Germline CDR1 is LNHDA and CDR2 is SQIVND (reference sequence). This CDR3 region has 18 residues. Unmatched junction bases numbered 16, after V lost 8 bases and J lost 1 base. The CDR3 nucleotides read TGTGCCAGTCGCCATCTGTGGACAGGGAAAACCAGCAATCAGCCCCAGCATTTT. It specifies CASRHLWTGKTSNQPQHF.

The chain recombines TRBV24-1 with TRBJ1-2; 8 bases map to TRBD1. V lost 3 bases to trimming and J lost 5 bases; unmatched junction nucleotides: 7. Germline-derived CDR1 and CDR2 are KGHDR and SFDVKD. The CDR3 length is 15 residues. The CDR3 loop reads CATSDPGQGAYGYTF. The CDR3 nucleotides are TGTGCCACCAGTGATCCCGGGCAGGGGGCGTATGGCTACACCTTC.

The chain is built from TRBV12-3 or TRBV12-4 and TRBJ2-2; D gene uncertain. V was clipped by 7 bases and J by 4 bases, with 13 bases between them. The CDR3 runs to 14 residues. CDR3 residues: CASTPSRVTGELFF. The CDR3 DNA is TGTGCCAGCACTCCTTCCCGGGTCACCGGGGAGCTGTTTTTT.

The chain carries TRBV11-2 and TRBJ2-5; a weak D match, TRBD1 (6 bases). From germline, CDR1 is SGHAT and CDR2 FQNNGV. CDR3 size: 15 residues. The V end lost 3 bases, the J end lost 4 bases, and 15 bases lay between the germline ends. CDR3 DNA: TGTGCCAGCAGCTTGGGGACCATAGGGGGAGAGACCCAGTACTTC. Translated: CASSLGTIGGETQYF.

This clonotype was picked up a small number of times. J is TRBJ2-3 and V is TRBV6-2 or TRBV6-3, with D possibly matching TRBD2 (6 bases). The length of the CDR3 is 18 residues. V shed 0 bases and J shed 6 bases, with 22 bases lying between them. Germline CDR1 is MNHEY and CDR2 is SVGEGT. CDR3 sequence reads: CASSYSKWREFPRDTQYF. CDR3 coding DNA: TGTGCCAGCAGTTACTCGAAATGGAGGGAGTTCCCTCGGGATACGCAGTATTTT.

This clonotype was seen many times. The chain couples TRBV4-3 to TRBJ2-1; D gene unclear. There are 17 residues in the CDR3. V was clipped by 0 bases and J by 0 bases, with 12 bases between them. CDR1 LGHNA and CDR2 YSLEER come from the germline V gene. The CDR3 DNA follows: TGCGCCAGCAGCCAAGAAAGAGTCCAGAGCTCCTACAATGAGCAGTTCTTC. Its translation is CASSQERVQSSYNEQFF.